The 11 T cell receptor beta chains below were found in one sample sequenced in a study of blood T cell repertoires in COVID-19. Clones were read by immunoSEQ multiplex PCR, and TCRdb kept only the in-frame ones, dropping some. The sample has about 72,000 clones, 82% seen once. Source material: peripheral blood. These receptors came from a human donor in a cohort sampled during active COVID-19.

The chain has TRBV6-5 and TRBJ2-3; tentative D call: TRBD2 (5 bases). V lost 8 bases, J lost 6 bases, and 15 bases lay in between. CDR1 MNHEY and CDR2 SVGAGI come from the germline V gene. The CDR3 contains 13 residues. The chain's CDR3 is CASSSTTKDTQYF. In DNA form, the CDR3 reads TGTGCCAGCTCTAGTACGACTAAGGATACGCAGTATTTT.

The chain carries TRBV19 and TRBJ1-6; D is ambiguous. This CDR3 comprises 13 residues. CDR1 is LNHDA and CDR2 is SQIVND in the germline V gene (reference sequence). V was shortened by 4 bases and J by 14 bases, with 15 bases between the two germline ends. In nucleotides, the CDR3 is TGTGCCAGTAGTACTGAGATAAGTAAGACCCTCCACTTT. The encoded protein is CASSTEISKTLHF.

V and J are TRBV4-1 and TRBJ2-7, with 8 bases lining up with TRBD1. The germline V gene encodes CDR1 MGHRA and CDR2 YSYEKL. The V and J ends lost 0 bases and 4 bases, in that order; junction bases with no gene match: 14. The CDR3 loop spans 18 amino acids. This chain's CDR3 is CASSQDKVFGQGNYEQYF. Here the CDR3 DNA reads TGCGCCAGCAGCCAAGATAAGGTCTTCGGACAGGGTAATTACGAGCAGTACTTC.

The CDR3 region is CASTPGSFSGNTIYF. The CDR3 DNA sequence: TGTGCCAGCACCCCGGGGAGCTTCTCTGGAAACACCATATATTTT. The genes are TRBV2 and TRBJ1-3, with no clear D. V was clipped by 7 bases and J by 0 bases, with 13 bases between them. The CDR3 loop spans 15 amino acids. Germline assignment: CDR1 SNHLY and CDR2 FYNNEI.

V gene TRBV7-9 combines with J gene TRBJ1-2; D is undetermined. The CDR3 has 11 amino acids. Trimming shortened V by 6 bases and J by 8 bases, and 10 bases separated the two germline ends. The germline CDR1 and CDR2 sequences are SEHNR and FQNEAQ (reference sequence). The CDR3 coding sequence is TGTGCCAGCAGTAACTCGGTAGGCTACACCTTC. It is translated as CASSNSVGYTF.

In its sample, this clone was seen once. The chain joins TRBV3-1 (or the pseudogene TRBV3-2) to TRBJ1-1, with D unclear. The CDR3 extends over 15 amino acids. With 3 bases removed from V and 0 bases from J, the gap between germline ends came to 11 bases. Germline CDR1 reads LGHDT; CDR2 reads YNNKEL (reference sequence). The CDR3 is CASSHELLLNTEAFF. The CDR3 DNA is TGTGCCAGCAGCCACGAGCTTCTCCTGAACACTGAAGCTTTCTTT.

The CDR3 here is CASSIDLAYEQYF. The CDR3 bases are TGTGCCAGTAGTATAGATTTGGCTTACGAGCAGTACTTC. The chain couples TRBV19 to TRBJ2-7; D gene uncertain. V lost 0 bases and J lost 4, with 7 bases in between. Germline lookup yields CDR1 LNHDA and CDR2 SQIVND (reference sequence). CDR3 length: 13 residues.

Only a few counts were recorded for this clone. V usage is TRBV6-2 or TRBV6-3 and J usage is TRBJ2-3; 16 nucleotides agree with TRBD2. After removal of 6 bases from V and 0 bases from J, the junction contained 6 bases not matched to a gene. This CDR3 comprises 18 residues. CDR1 is MNHEY and CDR2 is SVGEGT in the germline V gene. CDR3 amino acids: CASSMGLAGGRSTDTQYF. DNA for the CDR3: TGTGCCAGCAGCATGGGACTAGCGGGGGGGCGGAGCACAGATACGCAGTATTTT.

The chain joins TRBV30 to TRBJ2-7; maybe TRBD1 (6 bases). The CDR3 runs 12 residues. CDR1 and CDR2 from the germline V gene are GTSNPN and SVGIG (reference sequence). V lost 2 bases and J lost 5, with 10 bases in between. For the CDR3, the DNA is TGTGCCTGGAGTTTGCAGGGGAACGAGCAGTACTTC. Translating it yields CAWSLQGNEQYF.

This chain uses TRBV9 with TRBJ2-1; 9 bases fit TRBD1. CDR3 length: 15 residues. From germline, CDR1 is SGDLS and CDR2 YYNGEE. J lost 9 bases, V lost 1 base, and 8 bases had no gene match. This CDR3 is CASSVRDRDVREQFF. The DNA of the CDR3 is TGTGCCAGCAGCGTAAGGGACAGGGATGTGCGTGAGCAGTTCTTC.

This chain uses TRBV3-1 (or the pseudogene TRBV3-2) with TRBJ1-2; the D is unclear. The CDR3 covers 13 residues. V lost 2 bases to trimming and J lost 8 bases, with 12 bases between them. Germline V gene data show CDR1 as LGHDT and CDR2 as YNNKEL (reference sequence). CDR3 DNA: TGTGCCAGCAGCCAATCCAAAGCGGGGGGCTACACCTTC. Translation gives CASSQSKAGGYTF.